The 20 T cell receptor beta chains in this list originate from one sample, sequenced in a study of T-cell reconstitution after alpha-beta-depleted transplantation in children. Preparation of the TCRbeta library used unique molecular identifiers. TCRdb re-analysed the PCR reads in MiXCR, keeping a single row per CDR3 protein. Counted here are more than 300,000 distinct CDR3 sequences, 16% occurring once; the ten biggest clones make up roughly two fifths. This material consisted of PBMCs, mostly from graft donor cells, taken 360 days after TCRalphabeta/CD19-depleted stem cell transplant. Receptors were obtained from a male patient between 2 and 9 years old who had a stem cell transplant for acute lymphoblastic leukemia, so the T cells may come from the graft donor.

To note about this clonotype: Its ends do not fully match the called genes, so a read error is possible. CDR3 nucleotide sequence: TGTGCCAGTATTCTCGTCCCCCTCTCCAACAATGAGCAGTTCTTC. This sequence encodes CASILVPLSNNEQFF. The chain has TRBV12-3 or TRBV12-4 and TRBJ2-1; D is unresolved. This CDR3 region has 15 residues.

The gene calls are TRBV10-3 and TRBJ1-4; perhaps TRBD1 as D (6 bases). V was cut by 3 bases and J by 0 bases, with 11 bases left in between. The CDR3 covers 16 residues. CDR1 ENHRY and CDR2 SYGVKD come from the germline V gene. The CDR3 sequence is CAISEVRTATNEKLFF. In DNA, the CDR3 is TGTGCCATCAGTGAAGTGAGGACAGCAACTAATGAAAAACTGTTTTTT.

The sample holds a few counts of this clonotype. The V gene is TRBV12-3 or TRBV12-4, the J gene TRBJ2-5, with D possibly matching TRBD2 (6 bases). The CDR3 sequence is 16 residues long. Trimming took off 5 bases at V and 2 bases at J, with 18 bases between the two ends. The CDR3 nucleotides are TGTGCCAGCAGTCTGGCGGGGACTGCGACTCAAGAGACCCAGTACTTC. Protein: CASSLAGTATQETQYF.

The chain carries TRBV7-9 and TRBJ2-5; D call uncertain. Trimming cost V 5 bases and J 2 bases, with 15 bases left between them. Germline V CDR1 and CDR2: SEHNR, FQNEAQ (reference sequence). The CDR3 runs to 15 residues. CDR3 bases: TGTGCCAGCAGCCCCCGCGGAAACTTACAAGAGACCCAGTACTTC. Residues: CASSPRGNLQETQYF. Supplemented by reference TRBV7-9 and TRBJ2-5, the full variable domain reads DTGVSQNPRHKITKRGQNVTFRCDPISEHNRLYWYRQTLGQGPEFLTYFQNEAQLEKSRLLSDRFSAERPKGSFSTLEIQRTEQGDSAMYLCASSPRGNLQETQYFGPGTRLLVL.

The genes are TRBV29-1 and TRBJ2-2, with D hard to call. This CDR3 is 12 amino acids long. The germline gives CDR1 SQVTM, CDR2 ANQGSEA. V shed 0 bases and J shed 4 bases, with 3 bases lying between them. CDR3 protein: CSVEDGTGELFF. CDR3 bases: TGCAGCGTTGAAGACGGCACCGGGGAGCTGTTTTTT.

The rearrangement links TRBV7-8 to TRBJ2-7; D possibly matches TRBD1 or TRBD2 (6 bases each). CDR3 length: 14 amino acids. CDR1 and CDR2 from the germline V gene are SGHVS and FQNEAQ. The ends were cut back, 5 bases at V and 3 bases at J, with 14 bases in the middle. The CDR3 region has the DNA TGTGCCAGCAGCCAGAGGGGGGTTGACTACGAGCAGTACTTC. It translates to CASSQRGVDYEQYF.

This chain uses TRBV12-3 or TRBV12-4 with TRBJ2-1; D is perhaps TRBD1 or TRBD2 (5 bases each). This CDR3 is 17 amino acids long. Between the trimmed V and J ends, which lost 3 bases and 3 bases, there was a span of 18 bases. The CDR3 coding sequence is TGTGCCAGCAGTTTTGGGGCGCTATTCGGGAACTACAATGAGCAGTTCTTC. It encodes CASSFGALFGNYNEQFF.

Concerning this clonotype: A read error may produce the germline difference seen at one junction end. The V call is TRBV4-2, the J call TRBJ2-1, with D unresolved. CDR1 and CDR2 from the germline V gene are LGHNA and YNFKEQ. This CDR3 has 12 amino acids. The CDR3 loop reads CAISLGRREQFF. The CDR3 nucleotides read TGTGCCATCAGCCTCGGTCGTCGGGAGCAGTTCTTC.

This clonotype showed up many times. The V and J genes are TRBV12-3 or TRBV12-4 and TRBJ2-1; unclear D gene. Trimming stripped 5 bases from V and 10 bases from J, with 15 bases between. The CDR3 consists of 13 residues. CDR3 sequence reads: CASSPYQAFEQFF. Here the CDR3 DNA reads TGTGCCAGCAGTCCCTACCAGGCCTTCGAGCAGTTCTTC.

In its sample, this clonotype was seen a few times. V usage is TRBV12-3 or TRBV12-4 and J usage is TRBJ2-5; the D is unclear. With 3 bases removed from V and 0 bases from J, the gap between germline ends came to 5 bases. The CDR3 loop spans 13 amino acids. The DNA for the CDR3 is TGTGCCAGCAGTTTCGTACACCAAGAGACCCAGTACTTC. Its protein is CASSFVHQETQYF.

The chain has TRBV2 and TRBJ2-7, with D possibly TRBD1 on 5 matching bases. Germline lookup yields CDR1 SNHLY and CDR2 FYNNEI. The length of the CDR3 is 13 residues. Trimming removed 1 base from V and 6 bases from J, with 10 bases in between. CDR3 in DNA: TGTGCCAGCAGTGAAGACAGGAGCCTCGAGCAGTACTTC. Its protein is CASSEDRSLEQYF.

This clonotype appeared a few times. The V and J genes are TRBV4-2 and TRBJ2-4, with 8 bases identical to TRBD2. CDR1 LGHNA and CDR2 YNFKEQ come from the germline V gene. This CDR3 region has 15 residues. After removal of 4 bases from V and 9 bases from J, the junction contained 11 bases not matched to a gene. The DNA of the CDR3 is TGTGCCAGCAGCCCGGAAGGAGCGGGGGTGGGCATTCAGTACTTC. This encodes CASSPEGAGVGIQYF.

The table lists this clonotype with a few counts. The junction does not match germline at one end; this may be a read error. The chain uses TRBV20-1 and TRBJ1-6, with D perhaps TRBD1 (5 bases). The CDR3 has 17 amino acids. Germline values: CDR1 DFQATT, CDR2 SNEGSKA (reference sequence). CDR3 DNA: TGCAGTGCGAGAGACAGTGGGCCATTCTCCTATAATTCACCCCTCCACTTT. This encodes CSARDSGPFSYNSPLHF.

The chain combines TRBV25-1 with TRBJ2-5, with 15 bases matching TRBD2. Unmatched junction bases numbered 6, after V lost 5 bases and J lost 5 bases. The CDR3 consists of 16 residues. The V gene's germline CDR1 is MGHDK and CDR2 SYGVNS. The CDR3, as DNA: TGTGCCAGCAGTCTGGGACTAGCGGGAGGTGGGGAGACCCAGTACTTC. This gives the protein CASSLGLAGGGETQYF.

V is TRBV6-2 or TRBV6-3 and J is TRBJ2-5; the match to TRBD1 covers 9 bases. Germline V gene data show CDR1 as MNHEY and CDR2 as SVGEGT. This CDR3 spans 13 amino acids. Trimming at V came to 5 bases and at J to 5 bases, leaving 3 bases not matched to a gene. The CDR3 sequence: CASSGQGWETQYF. For the CDR3, the DNA is TGTGCCAGCAGTGGACAGGGGTGGGAGACCCAGTACTTC.

This clonotype has at least ten counts. The chain employs TRBV4-1 and TRBJ1-4; D possibly corresponds to TRBD1 (6 bases). The V end was cut by 0 bases, the J end by 8 bases, with 10 bases between. The CDR3 runs to 14 residues. Germline CDR1 is MGHRA and CDR2 is YSYEKL. The CDR3 region has the DNA TGCGCCAGCAGCCAAGAGCGGGGGGGCGAAAAACTGTTTTTT. Protein: CASSQERGGEKLFF.

The rearrangement uses TRBV12-3 or TRBV12-4 and TRBJ2-1; possibly TRBD1 for D (6 bases). This CDR3 has 12 amino acids. V gave up 1 base and J gave up 12 bases, with 10 bases separating them. CDR3 amino acids: CASSLGGLWQFF. The CDR3 DNA reads TGTGCCAGCAGTTTAGGGGGGCTGTGGCAGTTCTTC.

The chain carries TRBV7-3 and TRBJ2-1, with D unclear. Germline V gives CDR1 SGHTA, CDR2 FQGTGA. The V end was cut by 6 bases, the J end by 6 bases, with 12 bases between. The CDR3 spans 13 residues. DNA for the CDR3: TGTGCCAGCAGTCCCATGAACAGCAATGAGCAGTTCTTC. Amino acid sequence: CASSPMNSNEQFF.

This clonotype has just a few counts. The CDR3, as DNA: TGCAGTGCTAGCGCGGGAGCCGCCACAGATACGCAGTATTTT. Residues: CSASAGAATDTQYF. V gene TRBV20-1 combines with J gene TRBJ2-3; 7 bases align to TRBD2. V was clipped by 3 bases and J by 2 bases; unmatched bases: 5. CDR1 DFQATT and CDR2 SNEGSKA come from the germline V gene (reference sequence). The length of the CDR3 is 14 residues.

With respect to this clonotype: At one end, the junction sequence differs from germline, possibly due to a read error. The chain combines TRBV28 with TRBJ2-7; 8 bases line up with TRBD2. The length of the CDR3 is 17 residues. Germline V gene sequence: CDR1 MDHEN, CDR2 SYDVKM. CDR3 DNA: TGTGCCTGCAGTTCCGGAGCGGGAGCCTTGGCATCCTACGAGCAGTACTTC. Translating gives CACSSGAGALASYEQYF.